A selection of T cell receptor beta chains follows, all from one sample in a study of shared clonotypes between healthy human individuals. TCRdb's table, derived via immunoSEQ multiplex PCR, lists solely in-frame clones and lacks some. The data contain nearly 1 million clones, 76% of them singletons. Sequenced input: memory CD4+ T cells sorted from blood. The source is a man aged 18 to 30 in good health. CDR3s leave out the opening cysteine and the closing phenylalanine or tryptophan. A D gene is named only where the DNA matches it firmly.

TRBJ1-2,TRBD1,TRBV6-5,ASSRQGDGYT
TRBJ2-1,-,TRBV5-1,ASSSRLGGDEQF
TRBJ1-2,-,TRBV5-1,ASSLGGEQAYGYT
TRBJ2-7,TRBD1,TRBV9,ASSSGTGIYEQY
TRBJ1-3,-,TRBV29-1,SVEAGRTGNAIY
TRBJ2-5,TRBD1,TRBV5-6,ASSPGQGREETQY
TRBJ1-2,-,TRBV29-1,SVGSRTAPNYGYT
TRBJ1-5,-,TRBV4-3,ASSPIAGSNQPQH
TRBJ1-1,-,TRBV7-9,ASSPKGGIMNTEAF
TRBJ2-3,-,TRBV5-1,ASSLESETAQY
TRBJ2-7,TRBD2,TRBV6-6,ASSYSPESGRYEQY
TRBJ2-7,-,TRBV18,ASSPEQANSYEQY
TRBJ1-5,-,TRBV28,ASSSGQKGSNQPQH
TRBJ1-6,-,TRBV11-3,ASSFPRRDPNSPLH
TRBJ1-5,-,TRBV29-1,SVGQNNQPQH
TRBJ1-2,-,TRBV6-5,ASRNRRGWDGYT
TRBJ2-7,-,TRBV27,ASSLRQFSSYEQY
TRBJ2-1,-,TRBV18,ASSPGSSYNEQF
TRBJ2-2,TRBD2,TRBV7-9,ASSSRTSPGELF
TRBJ2-7,TRBD2,TRBV5-1,ASSLVGGRGYYEQY
TRBJ1-1,-,TRBV5-6,ASSFVDLNTEAF
TRBJ2-1,-,TRBV27,ASSLPLSAASKQF
TRBJ2-1,TRBD2,TRBV19,ASSIRTSGHNEQF
TRBJ1-5,TRBD1,TRBV4-1,ASSQDLGTGFRQPQH
TRBJ2-3,TRBD2,TRBV6-6,ASSRGLELDTQY
TRBJ2-3,TRBD2,TRBV2,ASPSTSGGSTDTQY
TRBJ2-4,-,TRBV5-6,ASSSVRIAKNIQY
TRBJ1-4,-,TRBV5-1,ASSLNAGGDEKLF
TRBJ2-3,TRBD2,TRBV12-5,ASGPDSGSTDTQY
TRBJ2-4,-,TRBV6-1,ASSAVTRSSRDIQY
TRBJ2-3,-,TRBV10-1,ASSDQGGPDTQY
TRBJ2-7,-,TRBV6-6,ASISGSEQY
TRBJ1-5,-,TRBV19,ASTSSSYSNQPQH
TRBJ1-2,-,TRBV30,AWRREGSGYT
TRBJ2-7,-,TRBV28,ASSLEVRLGGIEQY
TRBJ2-5,TRBD2,TRBV6-1,ASSEVGLAGLVTQY
TRBJ1-4,TRBD1,TRBV10-3,AISEAGTGAEKLF
TRBJ1-6,TRBD1,TRBV6-6,ASSSSGTGNSPLH
TRBJ2-7,TRBD2,TRBV19,ATQGPGGGEQY
TRBJ1-2,-,TRBV5-5,ASSLVDDAGYGYT
TRBJ1-1,-,TRBV4-3,ASSQDARTEAF
TRBJ2-1,-,TRBV10-2,ASSFTSRRYNEQF
TRBJ2-3,-,TRBV5-4,ASSPGLLTDTQY
TRBJ2-1,-,TRBV6-6,ASSIQGQSSYNEQF
TRBJ1-1,-,TRBV19,ASSKGGLNTEAF
TRBJ1-4,-,TRBV15,ATSFGQEKLF
TRBJ1-2,TRBD1,TRBV30,AWSLNRGGYT
TRBJ1-2,TRBD1,TRBV30,AWVDRGHYGYT
TRBJ2-2,-,TRBV19,ASSALLGPYTGELF
TRBJ1-1,TRBD1,TRBV25-1,ASSEFTGGTEAF
TRBJ2-3,-,TRBV2,ASTPGRSTDTQY
TRBJ2-7,-,TRBV6-6,ASSPLTSYEQY
TRBJ1-2,-,TRBV18,ASSPGVAVTYGYT
TRBJ1-2,-,TRBV2,ASSEEAGHGYT
TRBJ1-2,-,TRBV14,ASRSTGRDGYT
TRBJ2-7,-,TRBV5-6,ASSRSSKGRGSYEQY